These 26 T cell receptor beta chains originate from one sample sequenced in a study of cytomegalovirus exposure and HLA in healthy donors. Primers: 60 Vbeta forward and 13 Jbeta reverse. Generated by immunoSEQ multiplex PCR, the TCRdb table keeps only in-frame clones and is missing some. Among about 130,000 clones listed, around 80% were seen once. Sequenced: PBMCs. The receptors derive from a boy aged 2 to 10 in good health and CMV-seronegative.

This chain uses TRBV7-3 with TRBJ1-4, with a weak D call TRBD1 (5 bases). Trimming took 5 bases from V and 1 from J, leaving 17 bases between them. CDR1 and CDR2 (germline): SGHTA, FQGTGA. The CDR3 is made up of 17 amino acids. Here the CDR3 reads CASSPLDRRGTNEKLFF. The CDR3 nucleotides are TGTGCCAGCAGCCCTCTGGACCGTAGGGGAACTAATGAAAAACTGTTTTTT.

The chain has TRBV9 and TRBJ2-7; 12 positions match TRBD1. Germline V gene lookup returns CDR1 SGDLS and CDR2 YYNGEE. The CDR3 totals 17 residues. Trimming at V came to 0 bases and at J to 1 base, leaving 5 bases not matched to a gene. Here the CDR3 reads CASSVGGTGGASYEQYF. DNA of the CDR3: TGTGCCAGCAGCGTAGGGGGGACAGGGGGCGCGTCCTACGAGCAGTACTTC.

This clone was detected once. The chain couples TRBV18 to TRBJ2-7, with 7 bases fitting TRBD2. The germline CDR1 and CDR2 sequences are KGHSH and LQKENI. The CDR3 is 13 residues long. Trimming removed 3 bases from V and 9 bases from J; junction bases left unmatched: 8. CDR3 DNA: TGTGCCAGCTCACCGGGAGGGGTACTCGGGCAGTACGTC. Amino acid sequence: CASSPGGVLGQYV.

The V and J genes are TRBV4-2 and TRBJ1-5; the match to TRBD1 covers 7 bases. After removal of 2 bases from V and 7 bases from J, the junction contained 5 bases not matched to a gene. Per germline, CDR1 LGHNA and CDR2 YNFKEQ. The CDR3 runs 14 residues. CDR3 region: CASSQRGQEQPQHF. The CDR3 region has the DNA TGTGCCAGCAGCCAAAGAGGACAGGAGCAGCCCCAGCATTTT.

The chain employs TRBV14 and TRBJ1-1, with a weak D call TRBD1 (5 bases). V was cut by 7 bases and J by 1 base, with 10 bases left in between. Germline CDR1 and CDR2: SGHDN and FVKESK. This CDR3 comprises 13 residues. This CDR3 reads CASNRSPNTEAFF. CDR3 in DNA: TGTGCCAGCAACAGGTCCCCGAACACTGAAGCTTTCTTT.

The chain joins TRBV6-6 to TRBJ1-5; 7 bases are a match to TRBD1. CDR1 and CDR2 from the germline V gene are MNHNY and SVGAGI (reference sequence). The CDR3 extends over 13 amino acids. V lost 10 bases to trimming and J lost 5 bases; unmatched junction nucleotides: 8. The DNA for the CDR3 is TGTGCCACCGTACAGGGGAGGCATCAGCCCCAGCATTTT. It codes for CATVQGRHQPQHF.

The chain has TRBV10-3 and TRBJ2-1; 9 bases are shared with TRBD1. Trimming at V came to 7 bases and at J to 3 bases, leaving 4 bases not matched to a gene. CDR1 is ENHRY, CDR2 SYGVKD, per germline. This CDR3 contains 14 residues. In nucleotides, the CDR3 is TGTGCCATCAATAAGGGACAGGGCTACAATGAGCAGTTCTTC. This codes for CAINKGQGYNEQFF.

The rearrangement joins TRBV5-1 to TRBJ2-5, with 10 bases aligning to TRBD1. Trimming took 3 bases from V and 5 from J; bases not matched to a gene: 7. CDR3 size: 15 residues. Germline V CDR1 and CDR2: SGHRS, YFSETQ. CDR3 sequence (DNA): TGCGCCAGCAGCTCAACGACAGGGGGCGACGAGACCCAGTACTTC. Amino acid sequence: CASSSTTGGDETQYF. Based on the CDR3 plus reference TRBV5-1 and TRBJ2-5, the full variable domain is KAGVTQTPRYLIKTRGQQVTLSCSPISGHRSVSWYQQTPGQGLQFLFEYFSETQRNKGNFPGRFSGRQFSNSRSEMNVSTLELGDSALYLCASSSTTGGDETQYFGPGTRLLVL.

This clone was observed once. The CDR3 nucleotides read TGTGCCTGGAGTGTAGCGGAGAACACTGAAGCTTTCTTT. Protein product: CAWSVAENTEAFF. The chain uses TRBV30 and TRBJ1-1; D is ambiguous. There are 13 residues in the CDR3. The germline gives CDR1 GTSNPN, CDR2 SVGIG (reference sequence). Between the trimmed V and J ends, which lost 0 bases and 1 base, there was a span of 6 bases.

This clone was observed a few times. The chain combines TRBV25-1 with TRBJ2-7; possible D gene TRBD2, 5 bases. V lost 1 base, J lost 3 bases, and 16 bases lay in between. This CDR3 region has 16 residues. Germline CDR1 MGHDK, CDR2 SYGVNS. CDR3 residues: CASSELSPGIGYEQYF. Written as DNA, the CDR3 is TGTGCCAGCAGTGAATTAAGTCCGGGAATAGGCTACGAGCAGTACTTC.

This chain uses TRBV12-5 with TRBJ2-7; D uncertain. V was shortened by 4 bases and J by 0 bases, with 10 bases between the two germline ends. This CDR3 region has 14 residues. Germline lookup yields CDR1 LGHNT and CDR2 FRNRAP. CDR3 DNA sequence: TGTGCTAGTGGTTCCAGGTATTCCTCCTACGAGCAGTACTTC. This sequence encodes CASGSRYSSYEQYF.

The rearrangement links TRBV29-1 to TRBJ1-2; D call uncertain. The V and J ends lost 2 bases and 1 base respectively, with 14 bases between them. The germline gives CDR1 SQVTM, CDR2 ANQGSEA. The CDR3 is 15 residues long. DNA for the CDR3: TGCAGCGTTGAACCCCGAGACACAAATAACTATGGCTACACCTTC. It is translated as CSVEPRDTNNYGYTF.

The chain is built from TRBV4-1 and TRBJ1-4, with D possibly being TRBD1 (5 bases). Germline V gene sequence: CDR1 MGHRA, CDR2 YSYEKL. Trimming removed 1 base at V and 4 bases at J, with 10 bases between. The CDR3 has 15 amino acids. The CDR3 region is CASSQGGLFNEKLFF. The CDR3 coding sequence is TGCGCCAGCAGCCAAGGGGGACTTTTTAATGAAAAACTGTTTTTT.

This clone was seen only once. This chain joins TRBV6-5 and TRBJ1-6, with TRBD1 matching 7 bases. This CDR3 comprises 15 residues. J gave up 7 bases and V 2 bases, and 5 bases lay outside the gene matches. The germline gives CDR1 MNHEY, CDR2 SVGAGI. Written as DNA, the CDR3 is TGTGCCAGCAGTTACGGAGGGGGCTGGAATTCACCCCTCCACTTT. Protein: CASSYGGGWNSPLHF.

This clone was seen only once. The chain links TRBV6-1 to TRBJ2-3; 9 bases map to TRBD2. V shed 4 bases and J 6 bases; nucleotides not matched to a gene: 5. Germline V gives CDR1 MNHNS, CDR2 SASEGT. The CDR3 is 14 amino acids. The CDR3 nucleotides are TGTGCCAGCAGTGGACTAGCGGATCCCGATACGCAGTATTTT. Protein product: CASSGLADPDTQYF.

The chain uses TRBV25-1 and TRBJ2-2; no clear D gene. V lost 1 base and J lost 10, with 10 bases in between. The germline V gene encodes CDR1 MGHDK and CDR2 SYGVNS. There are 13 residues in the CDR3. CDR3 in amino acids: CASSEFGSEELFF. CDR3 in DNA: TGTGCCAGCAGTGAATTCGGGTCCGAGGAGCTGTTTTTT.

In nucleotides, the CDR3 is TGTGCCAGCAGTCGGGACAGGGGGCAGGAGACCCAGTACTTC. It translates to CASSRDRGQETQYF. The chain is built from TRBV2 and TRBJ2-5; 12 bases map to TRBD1. This CDR3 is built from 14 residues. After removal of 5 bases from V and 5 bases from J, the junction contained 3 bases not matched to a gene. The V gene's germline CDR1 is SNHLY and CDR2 FYNNEI.

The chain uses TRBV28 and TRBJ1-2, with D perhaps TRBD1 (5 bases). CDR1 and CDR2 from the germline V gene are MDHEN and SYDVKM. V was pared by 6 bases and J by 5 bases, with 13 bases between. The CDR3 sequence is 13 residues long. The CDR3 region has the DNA TGTGCCAGCAGCCTTGGGGGGATGTATGGCTACACCTTC. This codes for CASSLGGMYGYTF.

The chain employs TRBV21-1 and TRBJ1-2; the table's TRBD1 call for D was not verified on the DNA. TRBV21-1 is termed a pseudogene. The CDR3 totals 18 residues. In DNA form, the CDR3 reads TGTGCCAGCAGCAAAGCGGACAGCCTACTGAACGCTAACTATGGCTACACCTTC. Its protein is CASSKADSLLNANYGYTF.

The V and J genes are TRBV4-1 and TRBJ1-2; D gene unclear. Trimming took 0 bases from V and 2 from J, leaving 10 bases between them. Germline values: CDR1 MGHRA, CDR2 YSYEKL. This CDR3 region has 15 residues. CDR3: CASSQDGSSNYGYTF. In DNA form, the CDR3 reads TGCGCCAGCAGCCAAGATGGGAGTTCAAACTATGGCTACACCTTC.

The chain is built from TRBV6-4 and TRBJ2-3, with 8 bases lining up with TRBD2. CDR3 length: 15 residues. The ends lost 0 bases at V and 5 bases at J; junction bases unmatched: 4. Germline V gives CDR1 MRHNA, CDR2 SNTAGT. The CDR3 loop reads CASSDSAGGVDTQYF. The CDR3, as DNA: TGTGCCAGCAGTGACTCTGCGGGAGGAGTAGATACGCAGTATTTT.

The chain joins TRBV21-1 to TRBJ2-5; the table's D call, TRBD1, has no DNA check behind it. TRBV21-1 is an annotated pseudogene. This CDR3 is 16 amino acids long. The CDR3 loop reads CASSKEQGHLQETQYF. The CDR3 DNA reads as TGTGCCAGCAGCAAGGAACAGGGGCACCTCCAAGAGACCCAGTACTTC.

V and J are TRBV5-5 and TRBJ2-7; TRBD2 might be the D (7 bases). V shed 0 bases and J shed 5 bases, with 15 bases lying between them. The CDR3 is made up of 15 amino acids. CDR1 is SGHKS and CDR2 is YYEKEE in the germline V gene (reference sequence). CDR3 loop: CASSLEGGQGDEQYF. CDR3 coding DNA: TGTGCCAGCAGCTTGGAGGGGGGGCAGGGAGACGAGCAGTACTTC.

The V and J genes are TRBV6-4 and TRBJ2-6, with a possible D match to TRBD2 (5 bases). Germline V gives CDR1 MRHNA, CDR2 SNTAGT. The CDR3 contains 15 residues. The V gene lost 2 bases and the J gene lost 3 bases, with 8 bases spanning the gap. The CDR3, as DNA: TGTGCCAGCAGTGACGGAGGACTTGGGGCCAACGTCCTGACTTTC. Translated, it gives CASSDGGLGANVLTF.

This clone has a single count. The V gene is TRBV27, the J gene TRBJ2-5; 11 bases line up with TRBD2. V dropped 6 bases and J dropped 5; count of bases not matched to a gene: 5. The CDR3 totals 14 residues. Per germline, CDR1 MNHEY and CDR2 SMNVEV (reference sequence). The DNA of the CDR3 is TGTGCCAGCAGCGTGACTAGCGGGGCTGAGACCCAGTACTTC. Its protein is CASSVTSGAETQYF.

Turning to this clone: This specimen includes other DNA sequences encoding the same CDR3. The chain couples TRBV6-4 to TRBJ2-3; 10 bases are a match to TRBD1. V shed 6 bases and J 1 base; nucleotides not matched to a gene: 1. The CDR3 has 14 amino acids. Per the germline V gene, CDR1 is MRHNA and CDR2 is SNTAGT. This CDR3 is CASSGTGGTDTQYF. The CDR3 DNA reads TGTGCCAGCAGCGGGACAGGGGGCACAGATACGCAGTATTTT.